Listed below are T cell receptor beta chains from one sample, sequenced in a study of response to subunit inactivated influenza vaccine. In TCRdb, the RT-PCR reads were re-called with MiXCR into one record per CDR3 protein. The table lists 450,000 to 550,000 distinct CDR3 sequences, approximately 24% of them singletons. This sample comprised CD4+ T cells sorted from PBMCs, obtained roughly 5 days after vaccination. The receptor set was obtained from a man aged 45-65 years who received an inactivated influenza vaccine. Each CDR3 is given with its conserved first and last residue.

TRBV20-1,14,CSARTRDNSYEQYF
TRBV28,15,CASSFMVRGESPLHF
TRBV5-1,15,CASSTTTGSWYEQYF
TRBV12-3/TRBV12-4,13,CASSFREDSEQFF
TRBV6-2/TRBV6-3,13,CASSSATAGTQYF
TRBV18,14,CASSPDTGTYEQYF
TRBV12-3/TRBV12-4,14,CASSLQTGNQPQHF
TRBV12-3/TRBV12-4,16,CASSLVGLGRAGELFF
TRBV7-2,17,CASSLRKGWEDTGELFF
TRBV20-1,17,CSARDSGRLARTDTQYF
TRBV2,15,CASTPGRSSYNEQFF
TRBV4-2,14,CASSQVKITGELFF
TRBV2,12,CASRAAGDEQFF
TRBV12-3/TRBV12-4,13,CASSLAGAYEQYF
TRBV19,14,CASRLDRTSYEQYF
TRBV11-2,14,CASSPRPFTDTQYF
TRBV20-1,15,CSAPNLRGDKETQYF
TRBV29-1,13,CSAGPNAQETQYF
TRBV27,15,CASRTDGTGGYEQFF
TRBV12-3/TRBV12-4,15,CASSFEGRGNSPLHF
TRBV9,12,CASSTSMDTQYF
TRBV6-2/TRBV6-3,18,CASSSVSHPAGLNQPQHF
TRBV3-1,12,CASSQGFHEQYF
TRBV6-1,14,CASSALTAGNEQFF
TRBV20-1,15,CSAIKGGVSYNEQFF
TRBV15,14,CATSRDQLAVSQYF
TRBV20-1,15,CSAETGTSGKSEQYF
TRBV12-3/TRBV12-4,17,CASSFAKMAMNTGELFF
TRBV5-5,14,CASSTPGRGTEAFF
TRBV30,14,CAWSANQRGREQFF
TRBV20-1,11,CSARWGETQYF
TRBV7-9,15,CASSNNRGTQETQYF